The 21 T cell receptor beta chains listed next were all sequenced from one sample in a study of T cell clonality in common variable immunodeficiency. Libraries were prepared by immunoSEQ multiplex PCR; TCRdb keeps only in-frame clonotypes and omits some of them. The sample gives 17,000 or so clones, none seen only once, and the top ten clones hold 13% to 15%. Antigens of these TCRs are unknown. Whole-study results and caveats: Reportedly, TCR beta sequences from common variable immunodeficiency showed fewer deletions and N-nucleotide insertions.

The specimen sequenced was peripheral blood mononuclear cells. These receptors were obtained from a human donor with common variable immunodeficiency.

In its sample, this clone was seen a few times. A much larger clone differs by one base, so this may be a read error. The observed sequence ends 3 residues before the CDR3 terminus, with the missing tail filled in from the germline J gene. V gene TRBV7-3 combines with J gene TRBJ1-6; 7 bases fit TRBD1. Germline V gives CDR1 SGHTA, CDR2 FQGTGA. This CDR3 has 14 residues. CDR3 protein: CASSFGTDNSTLHF. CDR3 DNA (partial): TGTGCCAGCAGCTTTGGGACAGATAATTCAACC.

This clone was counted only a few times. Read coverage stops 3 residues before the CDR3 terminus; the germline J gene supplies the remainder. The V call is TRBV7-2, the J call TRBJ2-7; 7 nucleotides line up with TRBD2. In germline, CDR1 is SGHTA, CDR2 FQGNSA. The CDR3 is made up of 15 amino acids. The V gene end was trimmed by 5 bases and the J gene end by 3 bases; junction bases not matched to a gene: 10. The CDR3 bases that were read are TGTGCCAGCAGCCCAGGGAGGGCCTCCCTCTACGAG. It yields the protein CASSPGRASLYE. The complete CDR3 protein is CASSPGRASLYEQYF. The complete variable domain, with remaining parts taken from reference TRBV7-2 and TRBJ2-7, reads GAGVSQSPSNKVTEKGKDVELRCDPISGHTALYWYRQSLGQGLEFLIYFQGNSAPDKSGLPSDRFSAERTGGSVSTLTIQRTQQEDSAVYLCASSPGRASLYEQYFGPGTRLTVT.

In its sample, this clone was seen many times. The chain's CDR3 is CASSFDRGGEQYF. CDR3 bases read: TGTGCCAGCAGCTTCGACAGGGGGGGCGAG. V gene TRBV7-3 combines with J gene TRBJ2-7; 9 nucleotides align to TRBD1. The read falls 3 residues short of the CDR3 end, and the missing part is taken from the germline J gene. The CDR3 is made up of 13 amino acids. With V trimmed by 3 bases and J by 6 bases, 3 bases remained unmatched. Germline-derived CDR1 and CDR2 are SGHTA and FQGTGA.

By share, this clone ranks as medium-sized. The CDR3 here is CASSRPIASGSSYEQYF. CDR3 DNA (partial): TGTGCCAGCAGCCGCCCCATCGCCAGCGGGAGCTCCTACGAG. V gene TRBV4-2 combines with J gene TRBJ2-7, with 8 bases that match TRBD2. The CDR3 end lies 3 residues beyond the end of the read and is filled in from the germline J gene. Unmatched junction bases numbered 11, after V lost 4 bases and J lost 0 bases. This CDR3 has 17 residues. The germline gives CDR1 LGHNA, CDR2 YNFKEQ.

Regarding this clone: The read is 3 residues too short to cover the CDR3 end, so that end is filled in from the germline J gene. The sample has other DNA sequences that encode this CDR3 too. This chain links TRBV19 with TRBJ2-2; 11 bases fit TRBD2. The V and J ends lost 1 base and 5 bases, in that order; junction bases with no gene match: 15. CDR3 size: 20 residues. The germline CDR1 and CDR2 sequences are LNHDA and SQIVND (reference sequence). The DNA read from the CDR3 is TGTGCCAGTAGTATAGGGGCTAGCGGGGGGAGTGGTTCGTGGACCGGGGAG. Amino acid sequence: CASSIGASGGSGSWTGE. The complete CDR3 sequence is CASSIGASGGSGSWTGELFF.

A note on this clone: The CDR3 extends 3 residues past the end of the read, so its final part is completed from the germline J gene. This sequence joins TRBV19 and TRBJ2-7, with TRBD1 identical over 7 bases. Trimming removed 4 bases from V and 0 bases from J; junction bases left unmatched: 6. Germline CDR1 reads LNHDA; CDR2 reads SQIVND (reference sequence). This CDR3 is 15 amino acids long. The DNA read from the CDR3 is TGTGCCAGTAGTAGAACAGGGGCCACCTCCTACGAG. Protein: CASSRTGATSYE. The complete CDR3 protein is CASSRTGATSYEQYF.

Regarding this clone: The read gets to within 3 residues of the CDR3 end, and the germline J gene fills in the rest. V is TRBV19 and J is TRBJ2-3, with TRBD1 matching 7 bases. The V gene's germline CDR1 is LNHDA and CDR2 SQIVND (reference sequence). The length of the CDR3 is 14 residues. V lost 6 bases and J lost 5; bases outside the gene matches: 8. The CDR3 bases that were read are TGTGCCAGTAGCGACAGGGCGAGGGGAGATACG. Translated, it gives CASSDRARGDT. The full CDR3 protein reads CASSDRARGDTQYF.

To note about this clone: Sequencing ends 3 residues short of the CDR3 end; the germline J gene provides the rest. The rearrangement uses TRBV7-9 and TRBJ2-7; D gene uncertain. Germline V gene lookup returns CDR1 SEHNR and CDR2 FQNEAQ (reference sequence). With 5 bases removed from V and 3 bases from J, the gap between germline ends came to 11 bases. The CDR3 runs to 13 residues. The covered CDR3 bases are TGTGCCAGCAGCCCGGGTAACATCTACGAG. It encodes CASSPGNIYE. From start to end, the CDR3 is CASSPGNIYEQYF.

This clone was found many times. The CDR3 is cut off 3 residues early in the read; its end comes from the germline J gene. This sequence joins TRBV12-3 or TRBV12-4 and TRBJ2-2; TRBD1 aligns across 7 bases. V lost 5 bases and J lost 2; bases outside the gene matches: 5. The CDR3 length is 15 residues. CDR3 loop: CASSPGQLNTGELFF. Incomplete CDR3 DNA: TGTGCCAGCAGTCCGGGACAGCTCAACACCGGGGAG.

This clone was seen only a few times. The CDR3 DNA, read in part, is TGTGCCAGTAGTATGGGGACAGGGAGGACTGAA. Its translation is CASSMGTGRTE. The entire CDR3 is CASSMGTGRTEAFF. The V and J genes are TRBV19 and TRBJ1-1; TRBD1 aligns across 9 bases. The read terminates 3 residues ahead of where the CDR3 ends, so the germline J gene completes it. V shed 3 bases, J shed 5 bases, and the junction held 4 bases outside the gene matches. CDR1 LNHDA and CDR2 SQIVND come from the germline V gene (reference sequence). CDR3 size: 14 residues.

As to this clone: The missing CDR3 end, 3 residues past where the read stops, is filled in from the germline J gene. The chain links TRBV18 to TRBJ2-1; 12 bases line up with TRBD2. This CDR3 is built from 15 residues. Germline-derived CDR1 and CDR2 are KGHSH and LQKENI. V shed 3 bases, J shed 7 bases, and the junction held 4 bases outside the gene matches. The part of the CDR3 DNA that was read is TGTGCCAGCTCACCCGGACTAGCGGGGTCAAATGAG. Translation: CASSPGLAGSNE. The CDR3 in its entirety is CASSPGLAGSNEQFF.

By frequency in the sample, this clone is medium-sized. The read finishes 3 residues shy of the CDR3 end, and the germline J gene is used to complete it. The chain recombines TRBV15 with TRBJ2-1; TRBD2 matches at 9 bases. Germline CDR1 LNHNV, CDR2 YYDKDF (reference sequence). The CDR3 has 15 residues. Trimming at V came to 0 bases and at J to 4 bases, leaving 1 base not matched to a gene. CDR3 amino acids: CATSREAGGYNEQFF. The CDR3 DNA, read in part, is TGTGCCACCAGCAGAGAGGCGGGAGGGTACAATGAG. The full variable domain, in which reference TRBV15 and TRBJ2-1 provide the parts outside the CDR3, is DAMVIQNPRYQVTQFGKPVTLSCSQTLNHNVMYWYQQKSSQAPKLLFHYYDKDFNNEADTPDNFQSRRPNTSFCFLDIRSPGLGDTAMYLCATSREAGGYNEQFFGPGTRLTVL.

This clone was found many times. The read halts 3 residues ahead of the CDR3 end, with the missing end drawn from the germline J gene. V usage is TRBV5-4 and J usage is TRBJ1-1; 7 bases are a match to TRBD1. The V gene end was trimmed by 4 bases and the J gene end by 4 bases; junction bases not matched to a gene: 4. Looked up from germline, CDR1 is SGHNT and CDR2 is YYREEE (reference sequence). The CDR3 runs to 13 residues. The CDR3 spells CASSEQGITEAFF. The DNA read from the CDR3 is TGTGCCAGCAGCGAACAGGGGATCACTGAA.

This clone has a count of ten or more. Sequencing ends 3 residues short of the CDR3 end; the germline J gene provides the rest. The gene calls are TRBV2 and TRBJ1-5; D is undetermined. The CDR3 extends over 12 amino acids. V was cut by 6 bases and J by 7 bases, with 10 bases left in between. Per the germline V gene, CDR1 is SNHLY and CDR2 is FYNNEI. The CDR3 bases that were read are TGTGCCAGCAGACCCACGGGGCAGCCC. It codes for CASRPTGQP. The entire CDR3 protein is CASRPTGQPQHF.

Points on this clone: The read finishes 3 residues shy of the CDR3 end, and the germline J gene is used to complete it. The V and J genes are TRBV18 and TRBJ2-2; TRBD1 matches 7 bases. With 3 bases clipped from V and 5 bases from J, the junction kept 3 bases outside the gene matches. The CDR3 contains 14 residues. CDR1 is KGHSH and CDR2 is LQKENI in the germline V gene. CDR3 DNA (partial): TGTGCCAGCTCACCGCGACAGGGTACCGGGGAG. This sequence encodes CASSPRQGTGE. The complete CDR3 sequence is CASSPRQGTGELFF.

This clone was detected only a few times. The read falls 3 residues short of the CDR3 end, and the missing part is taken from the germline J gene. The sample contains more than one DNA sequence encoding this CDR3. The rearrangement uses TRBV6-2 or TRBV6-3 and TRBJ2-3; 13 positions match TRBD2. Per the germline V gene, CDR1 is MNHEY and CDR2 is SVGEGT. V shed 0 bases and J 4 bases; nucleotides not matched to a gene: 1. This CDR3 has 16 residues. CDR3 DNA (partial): TGTGCCAGCAGTTACTCACTAGCGGGAGGGGCAGATACG. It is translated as CASSYSLAGGADT. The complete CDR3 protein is CASSYSLAGGADTQYF.

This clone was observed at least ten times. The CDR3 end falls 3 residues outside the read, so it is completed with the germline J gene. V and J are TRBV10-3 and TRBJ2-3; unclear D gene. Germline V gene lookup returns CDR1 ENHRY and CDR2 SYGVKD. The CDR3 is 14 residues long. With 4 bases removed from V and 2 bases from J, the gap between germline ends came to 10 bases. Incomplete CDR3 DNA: TGTGCCATCAGTGGTGGGCGAACCACAGATACG. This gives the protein CAISGGRTTDT. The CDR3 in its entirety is CAISGGRTTDTQYF.

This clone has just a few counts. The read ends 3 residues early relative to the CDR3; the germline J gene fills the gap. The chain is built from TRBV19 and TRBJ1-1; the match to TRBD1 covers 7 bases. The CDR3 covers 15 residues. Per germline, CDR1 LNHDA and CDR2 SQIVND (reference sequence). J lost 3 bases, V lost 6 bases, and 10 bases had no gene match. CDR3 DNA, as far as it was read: TGTGCCAGTAGACCGCCGCGGCAGGGGGACACTGAA. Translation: CASRPPRQGDTE. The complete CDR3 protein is CASRPPRQGDTEAFF.

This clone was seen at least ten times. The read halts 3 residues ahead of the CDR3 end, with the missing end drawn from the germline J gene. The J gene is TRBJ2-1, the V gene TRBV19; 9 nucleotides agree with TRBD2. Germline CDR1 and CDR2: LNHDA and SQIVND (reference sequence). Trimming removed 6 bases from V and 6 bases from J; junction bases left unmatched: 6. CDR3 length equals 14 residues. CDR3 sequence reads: CASSVGAGGNEQFF. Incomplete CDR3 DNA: TGTGCCAGTAGCGTGGGAGCGGGGGGCAATGAG.

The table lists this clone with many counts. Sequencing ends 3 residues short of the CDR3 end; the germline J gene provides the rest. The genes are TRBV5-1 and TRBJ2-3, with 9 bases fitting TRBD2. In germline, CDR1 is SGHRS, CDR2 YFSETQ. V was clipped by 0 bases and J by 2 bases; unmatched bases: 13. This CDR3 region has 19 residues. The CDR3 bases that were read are TGCGCCAGCAGCTTGGTCAACTTTAGGACTAGCGCAAACACAGATACG. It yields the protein CASSLVNFRTSANTDT. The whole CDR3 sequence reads CASSLVNFRTSANTDTQYF.

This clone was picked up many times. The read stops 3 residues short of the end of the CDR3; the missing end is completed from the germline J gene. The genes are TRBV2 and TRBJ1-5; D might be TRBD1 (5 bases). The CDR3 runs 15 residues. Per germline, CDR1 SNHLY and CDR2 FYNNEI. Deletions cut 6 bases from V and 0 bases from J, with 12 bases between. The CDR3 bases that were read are TGTGCCAGCAGGTCGGAGGGGATTAGCAATCAGCCC. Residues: CASRSEGISNQP. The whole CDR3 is CASRSEGISNQPQHF.